These 25 T cell receptor beta chains came from one sample sequenced in a study of HIV-infected patients and healthy controls. TCRdb passed the 5' RACE reads through MiXCR, listing each CDR3 protein once. Among 70,000 or so distinct CDR3 sequences listed, around 17% were seen once. Sequencing was carried out using CD4+ T cells from blood. These receptors were taken from a human donor in good health.

A single count supports this clonotype. CDR3 nucleotides: TGTGCCAGCAGTTACTCGGAGATGGCAGGGGCAAGAGGGCGAGCCGGGGAGCTGTTTTTT. It translates to CASSYSEMAGARGRAGELFF. The rearrangement links TRBV6-2 or TRBV6-3 to TRBJ2-2; perhaps TRBD1 as D (6 bases). V was cut by 0 bases and J by 6 bases, with 26 bases left in between. Germline V CDR1 and CDR2: MNHEY, SVGEGT. The CDR3 length is 20 residues.

This clonotype turned up a few times. The chain joins TRBV29-1 to TRBJ1-5; D gene ambiguous. CDR3 length: 14 amino acids. The germline V and J ends were trimmed by 4 bases and 4 bases, with 14 bases remaining between them. Germline CDR1 and CDR2: SQVTM and ANQGSEA. This CDR3 is CSVAGNGPNQPQHF. The CDR3 DNA follows: TGCAGCGTTGCCGGGAACGGGCCAAATCAGCCCCAGCATTTT.

This chain joins TRBV11-2 and TRBJ2-1; D not certain. V shed 5 bases and J shed 6 bases, with 14 bases lying between them. Germline values: CDR1 SGHAT, CDR2 FQNNGV. The CDR3 runs to 14 residues. The CDR3, as DNA: TGTGCCAGCAGCCCCAACCCCTTAACCAATGAGCAGTTCTTC. Residues: CASSPNPLTNEQFF.

The table lists this clonotype with many counts. The rearrangement uses TRBV11-2 and TRBJ2-5; D perhaps matches TRBD2 (5 bases). Germline V gene data show CDR1 as SGHAT and CDR2 as FQNNGV. The ends were cut back, 5 bases at V and 2 bases at J, with 9 bases in the middle. This CDR3 spans 13 amino acids. The DNA for the CDR3 is TGTGCCAGCAGCCGGACTTCTCAAGAGACCCAGTACTTC. This gives the protein CASSRTSQETQYF.

The genes are TRBV7-3 and TRBJ1-1; D is unclear. Trimming took 8 bases from V and 5 from J, leaving 12 bases between them. The germline V gene has CDR1 SGHTA and CDR2 FQGTGA. The CDR3 has 12 amino acids. The CDR3 here is CASASGGTEAFF. CDR3 nucleotide sequence: TGTGCCAGCGCCTCCGGAGGGACTGAAGCTTTCTTT.

The chain uses TRBV6-6 and TRBJ1-1; no definite D call. In germline, CDR1 is MNHNY, CDR2 SVGAGI (reference sequence). V was cut by 4 bases and J by 1 base, with 7 bases left in between. CDR3 length: 13 residues. CDR3 sequence (DNA): TGTGCCAGCAGTTCGCGGGGGAACACTGAAGCTTTCTTT. Its translation is CASSSRGNTEAFF.

Ten or more counts support this clonotype. The chain employs TRBV2 and TRBJ2-3; TRBD1 or TRBD2 may be the D gene (5 bases each). This CDR3 region has 14 residues. The V and J ends lost 8 bases and 1 base respectively, with 13 bases between them. CDR1 is SNHLY and CDR2 is FYNNEI in the germline V gene. The CDR3: CASLRGEGTDTQYF. As DNA, the CDR3 is TGTGCCAGCCTCCGGGGCGAGGGCACAGATACGCAGTATTTT.

This clonotype was recorded at least ten times. The CDR3 coding sequence is TGTGCCAGCAGCTTACAAGAGACCCAGTACTTC. Encoded protein: CASSLQETQYF. This sequence joins TRBV7-9 and TRBJ2-5, with unresolved D. Trimming took 2 bases from V and 2 from J, leaving 0 bases between them. CDR1 and CDR2 from the germline V gene are SEHNR and FQNEAQ (reference sequence). CDR3 length equals 11 residues.

The gene calls are TRBV19 and TRBJ2-7, with D perhaps TRBD1 (5 bases). CDR1 is LNHDA, CDR2 SQIVND, per germline (reference sequence). The ends were cut back, 3 bases at V and 6 bases at J, with 18 bases in the middle. The length of the CDR3 is 15 residues. This CDR3 reads CASSMLGRAVTEQYF. The CDR3 DNA reads TGTGCCAGTAGTATGCTCGGCAGGGCTGTCACCGAGCAGTACTTC.

This clonotype was seen a handful of times. This chain links TRBV6-5 with TRBJ1-6; D is ambiguous. The CDR3 is made up of 14 amino acids. Germline V CDR1 and CDR2: MNHEY, SVGAGI. V lost 6 bases and J 10 bases, leaving 16 bases between the germline ends. CDR3: CASRPEFIGSPLHF. CDR3 coding DNA: TGTGCCAGCAGGCCCGAATTCATAGGATCACCCCTCCACTTT.

There are many counts of this clonotype. The chain couples TRBV6-1 to TRBJ1-1, with D perhaps matching TRBD1 (6 bases). Between the trimmed V and J ends, which lost 8 bases and 2 bases, there was a span of 12 bases. Germline CDR1 and CDR2: MNHNS and SASEGT. This CDR3 region has 13 residues. CDR3 sequence (DNA): TGTGCCAGCCGAAGGACAGCTAACACTGAAGCTTTCTTT. It codes for CASRRTANTEAFF.

This clonotype was counted ten times or more. This chain connects TRBV2 to TRBJ1-1, with D possibly TRBD1 on 6 matching bases. Deletions cut 7 bases from V and 1 base from J, with 13 bases between. Germline V gives CDR1 SNHLY, CDR2 FYNNEI. This CDR3 comprises 14 residues. This CDR3 is CASIQGSQNTEAFF. CDR3 bases: TGTGCCAGCATCCAGGGGAGTCAGAACACTGAAGCTTTCTTT.

This chain connects TRBV12-3 or TRBV12-4 to TRBJ2-6, with a weak D call TRBD2 (6 bases). The V end lost 5 bases, the J end lost 0 bases, and 14 bases lay between the germline ends. The CDR3 loop spans 17 amino acids. The CDR3 loop reads CASSPGRGSSGANVLTF. The CDR3 nucleotides are TGTGCCAGCAGTCCGGGACGGGGGAGCTCTGGGGCCAACGTCCTGACTTTC.

The table lists this clonotype with a few counts. The V gene is TRBV7-2, the J gene TRBJ2-3; D gene unclear. Germline loops: CDR1 SGHTA, CDR2 FQGNSA. The length of the CDR3 is 15 residues. Trimming took off 4 bases at V and 5 bases at J, with 16 bases between the two ends. Here the CDR3 DNA reads TGTGCCAGCAGCTCCTCAGGACCCCTTGGAGATACGCAGTATTTT. Amino acid sequence: CASSSSGPLGDTQYF. The variable domain in full, completed from reference TRBV7-2 and TRBJ2-3, reads GAGVSQSPSNKVTEKGKDVELRCDPISGHTALYWYRQSLGQGLEFLIYFQGNSAPDKSGLPSDRFSAERTGGSVSTLTIQRTQQEDSAVYLCASSSSGPLGDTQYFGPGTRLTVL.

This chain uses TRBV29-1 with TRBJ1-4, with D possibly TRBD1 on 6 matching bases. From germline, CDR1 is SQVTM and CDR2 ANQGSEA. Trimming removed 6 bases at V and 0 bases at J, with 8 bases between. The CDR3 extends over 13 amino acids. The CDR3: CSVKGATNEKLFF. The CDR3 nucleotides read TGCAGCGTGAAGGGGGCAACTAATGAAAAACTGTTTTTT.

The rearrangement joins TRBV5-6 to TRBJ2-6; no definite D call. Trimming removed 2 bases from V and 4 bases from J, with 19 bases in between. This CDR3 is 18 amino acids long. CDR1 and CDR2 from the germline V gene are SGHDT and YYEEEE. The CDR3 region is CASSFWRGSVTGANVLTF. CDR3 bases: TGTGCCAGCAGCTTCTGGAGAGGAAGCGTGACGGGGGCCAACGTCCTGACTTTC.

This sequence joins TRBV6-2 or TRBV6-3 and TRBJ2-1; D is unresolved. Germline CDR1 MNHEY, CDR2 SVGEGT. V lost 2 bases, J lost 11 bases, and 10 bases lay in between. CDR3 length: 12 amino acids. This CDR3 reads CASSYGLGKQFF. The CDR3 DNA follows: TGTGCCAGCAGTTACGGCTTGGGGAAGCAGTTCTTC.

The CDR3 nucleotides read TGCAGCGTTGGGGGGCCCCTCGGAGCAGATACGCAGTATTTT. It specifies CSVGGPLGADTQYF. The rearrangement links TRBV29-1 to TRBJ2-3; perhaps TRBD1 as D (6 bases). Trimming left V 4 bases short and J 4 bases short, with 15 bases between. The CDR3 length is 14 residues. The germline V gene has CDR1 SQVTM and CDR2 ANQGSEA.

This chain connects TRBV7-3 to TRBJ2-3; D gene uncertain. The CDR3 covers 14 residues. The ends were cut back, 1 base at V and 6 bases at J, with 11 bases in the middle. Germline V CDR1 and CDR2: SGHTA, FQGTGA. The DNA for the CDR3 is TGTGCCAGCAGCTTAAACGGAGTTGGGGATACGCAGTATTTT. Amino acid sequence: CASSLNGVGDTQYF.

About this clonotype: The junction shows a germline mismatch at one end, possibly a read error. V gene TRBV5-1 combines with J gene TRBJ2-5; D gene uncertain. Germline V CDR1 and CDR2: SGHRS, YFSETQ. This CDR3 is 14 amino acids long. This CDR3 is CASSLVRLGETQYF. DNA of the CDR3: TGTGCCAGCAGCTTGGTTAGGTTGGGGGAGACCCAGTACTTC.

This clonotype was picked up a small number of times. This chain connects TRBV7-8 to TRBJ1-4; D is unresolved. CDR1 and CDR2 from the germline V gene are SGHVS and FQNEAQ. The CDR3 is made up of 15 amino acids. Trimming took 6 bases from V and 0 from J, leaving 11 bases between them. The CDR3 loop reads CASRPRGATNEKLFF. The DNA for the CDR3 is TGTGCCAGCAGACCCCGGGGAGCAACTAATGAAAAACTGTTTTTT.

CDR3 bases: TGTGCCAGCAGCCCGGCACAGCCCGGGAGCAATCAGCCCCAGCATTTT. Its translation: CASSPAQPGSNQPQHF. The V call is TRBV3-1, the J call TRBJ1-5; D not resolved. The V end lost 4 bases, the J end lost 1 base, and 14 bases lay between the germline ends. CDR3 length: 16 residues. Germline V gene data show CDR1 as LGHDT and CDR2 as YNNKEL (reference sequence).

This clonotype was recorded a few times. V usage is TRBV27 and J usage is TRBJ1-4; no reliable D call. This CDR3 has 13 amino acids. V was pared by 6 bases and J by 3 bases, with 8 bases between. The germline V gene encodes CDR1 MNHEY and CDR2 SMNVEV (reference sequence). CDR3 in amino acids: CASSSKSNEKLFF. In nucleotides, the CDR3 is TGTGCCAGCAGCTCGAAGTCTAATGAAAAACTGTTTTTT. Using reference TRBV27 and TRBJ1-4 for the parts outside the CDR3, the full variable domain is EAQVTQNPRYLITVTGKKLTVTCSQNMNHEYMSWYRQDPGLGLRQIYYSMNVEVTDKGDVPEGYKVSRKEKRNFPLILESPSPNQTSLYFCASSSKSNEKLFFGSGTQLSVL.

This clonotype was counted at least ten times. This sequence joins TRBV7-2 and TRBJ2-7; a weak D match, TRBD2 (6 bases). This CDR3 is 15 amino acids long. The ends were cut back, 5 bases at V and 3 bases at J, with 17 bases in the middle. The germline CDR1 and CDR2 sequences are SGHTA and FQGNSA. CDR3 sequence reads: CASSEGASDYYEQYF. Here the CDR3 DNA reads TGTGCCAGCAGCGAAGGGGCTAGCGATTACTACGAGCAGTACTTC.

This clonotype is medium-sized in the sample. The chain joins TRBV10-3 to TRBJ2-3, with 9 nucleotides matching TRBD1. Germline V gene data show CDR1 as ENHRY and CDR2 as SYGVKD. V gave up 8 bases and J gave up 0 bases; unmatched junction bases: 0. This CDR3 is built from 13 residues. The CDR3 DNA reads as TGTGCCATCGGGACAGGGAGCACAGATACGCAGTATTTT. Protein: CAIGTGSTDTQYF.